This entry features one TCR beta chain sequence. This sample stems from a study of lymphopenia after photon versus proton radiotherapy. Between the trimmed V and J ends, which lost 0 bases and 5 bases, there was a span of 8 bases. CDR1 and CDR2 from the germline V gene are MGHRA and YSYEKL. This CDR3 is built from 13 residues. The protocol was immunoSEQ multiplex PCR, while the TCRdb copy is restricted to in-frame clones and leaves out a portion. The data show 35,000 to 45,000 clones, around 83% seen once. The clonotype comes from a woman in her seventies with pancreatic cancer. V gene TRBV4-1 combines with J gene TRBJ2-7; D gene unclear. The source was peripheral blood, collected from a patient treated with proton-based radiotherapy. CDR3 DNA: TGCGCCAGCAGCCAAGATAGGTTGAACGAGCAGTACTTC. This translates into CASSQDRLNEQYF.